This TCR beta chain was observed in a study of early T cells in non-severe SARS-CoV-2 infection. Study background: Chains from this unsorted whole-blood bulk RNA could not be paired.

The study, taken as a whole, reports: The study's VDJdb matching favored anti-spike CD8 responses and missed private and CD4 specificities.

With 2 bases removed from V and 3 bases from J, the gap between germline ends came to 10 bases. The CDR3 has 14 amino acids. In germline, CDR1 is LNHDA, CDR2 SQIVND (reference sequence). Ten or more counts support this clonotype. Its specificity is unknown. Individual cDNA molecules were tagged with unique molecular identifiers, the study reported. TCRdb re-analysed the 5' RACE reads in MiXCR, keeping a single row per CDR3 protein. Of about 60,000 distinct CDR3 sequences in the sample, under 15% are singletons; the top ten hold approximately 9.1%. This chain links TRBV19 with TRBJ1-2; D remains ambiguous. The source of this sequence is an adult who was a healthcare worker with PCR-confirmed SARS-CoV-2 infection or an uninfected control (not recorded which). Specimen: whole blood, collected at baseline. The CDR3 loop is CASSIRTNYYGYTF. CDR3 bases: TGTGCCAGTAGTATAAGGACGAACTACTATGGCTACACCTTC.